This TCR beta chain was obtained from a study of radiation and T cells in renal cell carcinoma. Findings and caveats of the study: In blood, top tumor clones expanded by 2 weeks, shrinking by 4. Pretreatment tumor biopsies were lacking, so baseline clonotypes are unknown.

Germline lookup yields CDR1 MNHNY and CDR2 SVGAGI (reference sequence). This CDR3 has 15 amino acids. Unmatched junction bases numbered 9, after V lost 4 bases and J lost 4 bases. Time point indicated: baseline pretreatment blood. As for treatment: 15 Gy SBRT to primary tumor, nephrectomy 4 weeks later. Blood was sampled at baseline, 2 weeks and 4 weeks after SBRT. This table comes from immunoSEQ multiplex PCR, and its TCRdb copy is limited to in-frame clones, with some not included. This table has 140,000 or so clones, 88% appearing once. Comment on this clone: Its antigen remains unknown.

The rearrangement joins TRBV6-6 to TRBJ1-2; 7 nucleotides line up with TRBD1. The sample was blood, taken from a patient whose treatment included radiotherapy and nephrectomy. This sequence originates from a woman aged 50 to 60 with renal cell carcinoma. CDR3 sequence: CASSFPGTDSYGYTF. DNA for the CDR3: TGTGCCAGCAGTTTCCCCGGGACAGACAGCTATGGCTACACCTTC.